This T cell receptor beta chain was documented in a study of shared clonotypes between healthy human individuals. CD45RO-negative, CCR7-positively selected cells formed the naive CD8 fraction, excluding terminally differentiated effector memory CD45RA+ cells. The junction had 9 bases not matched to a gene; V was cut back by 6 bases and J by 2 bases. The CDR3 spans 16 residues. CDR1 and CDR2 from the germline V gene are WNHNN and SYGVQD (reference sequence). TCRdb keeps only in-frame clones here, not all; method: immunoSEQ multiplex PCR. The sample has roughly 890,000 clones, around 92% seen once; the top ten hold 24%.

The sequence was obtained from a man aged 25-40 years in good health. J is TRBJ2-7 and V is TRBV10-1, with TRBD1 identical over 11 bases. The sequencing sample was made of naive CD8+ T cells sorted from blood. CDR3: CASSPRGTGGPYEQYF. The CDR3 bases are TGCGCCAGCAGCCCGAGGGGGACAGGGGGTCCCTACGAGCAGTACTTC.